This TCR beta chain was identified during a study of OX40 agonist ivuxolimab in advanced cancers. CDR3 size: 15 residues. V was trimmed by 5 bases and J by 4 bases, leaving 17 bases between them. Germline CDR1 MDHEN, CDR2 SYDVKM. Profiling relied on immunoSEQ multiplex PCR, and the TCRdb table lists in-frame clones only, not all of them. Found here are under 100,000 clones, around 83% of them singletons; the top ten hold 2% to 3%. The J gene is TRBJ2-5, the V gene TRBV28, with D perhaps matching TRBD2 (7 bases). The sample in question was CD4+ or CD8+ T cells sorted from blood, obtained in a trial of the OX40 agonist ivuxolimab. The source is an adult with an advanced solid tumor such as melanoma, head and neck, liver or kidney cancer. The CDR3, as DNA: TGTGCCAGCAGTCCGCCATTAAGGGGGGGAGAGACCCAGTACTTC. It is translated as CASSPPLRGGETQYF.